Listed below are T cell receptor beta chains from one sample, sequenced in a study of shared clonotypes between healthy human individuals. Using immunoSEQ multiplex PCR, the repertoire was profiled, and TCRdb retains in-frame clones only, with some absent. The profile shows approximately 500,000 clones, 75% to 80% of them singletons. The sequenced material came from PBMCs. These receptors were obtained from a woman aged 40 to 55 in good health. Some clones in this sample may be carry-over from other donors' samples. Both conserved end residues are part of each CDR3.

J gene,V gene,CDR3 protein
TRBJ2-3,TRBV7-9,CASSFRVGTVRGTDTQYF
TRBJ1-5,TRBV19,CASSLRQQGSNQPQHF
TRBJ2-1,TRBV6-4,CASSAGLAGGDEQFF
TRBJ2-3,TRBV10-1,CASSELREGRPYF
TRBJ2-7,TRBV5-1,CASSSGAGGIYEQYF
TRBJ2-1,TRBV6-5,CASTGGNYNEQFF
TRBJ2-7,TRBV6-5,CASMGEQYF
TRBJ2-1,TRBV5-1,CASSSRTADNEQFF
TRBJ1-5,TRBV18,CASSSSGQLEPQHF
TRBJ1-1,TRBV7-6,CASSSPEDTEAFF
TRBJ2-2,TRBV7-3,CASSPGLAEDWSGELFF
TRBJ2-3,TRBV9,CASSAQGFWTDTQYF
TRBJ1-1,TRBV7-2,CASSGRGTHTEAFF
TRBJ1-4,TRBV19,CASQFRAQSEKLFF
TRBJ1-1,TRBV4-3,CASSQIVINTEAFF
TRBJ2-2,TRBV19,CASSIRGRDTGELFF
TRBJ2-6,TRBV5-1,CASSLGGAGANVLTF
TRBJ1-2,TRBV11-2,CASSLGGGYGYTF
TRBJ2-7,TRBV21-1,CASSGRETDKYEQYF
TRBJ2-7,TRBV20-1,CSAKKGYEQYF
TRBJ2-1,TRBV30,CAWSRPGWYEQFF
TRBJ2-3,TRBV19,CASSIGGSTDTQYF
TRBJ2-7,TRBV30,CAWSGRTGSYEQYF